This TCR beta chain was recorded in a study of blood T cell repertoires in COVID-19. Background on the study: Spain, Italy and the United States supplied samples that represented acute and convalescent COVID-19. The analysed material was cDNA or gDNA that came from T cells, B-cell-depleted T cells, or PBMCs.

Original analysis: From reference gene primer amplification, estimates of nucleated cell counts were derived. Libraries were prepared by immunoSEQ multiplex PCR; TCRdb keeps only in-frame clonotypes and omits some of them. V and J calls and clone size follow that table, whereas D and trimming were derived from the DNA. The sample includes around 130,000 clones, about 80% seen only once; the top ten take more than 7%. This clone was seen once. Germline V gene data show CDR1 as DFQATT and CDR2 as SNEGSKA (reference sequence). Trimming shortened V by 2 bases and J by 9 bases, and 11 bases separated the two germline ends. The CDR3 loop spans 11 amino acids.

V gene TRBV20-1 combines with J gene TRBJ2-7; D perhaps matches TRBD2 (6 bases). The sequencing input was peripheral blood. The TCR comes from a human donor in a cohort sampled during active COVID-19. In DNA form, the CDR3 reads TGCAGTGCTAGAAATAGCGGCCCGCAGTACTTC. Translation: CSARNSGPQYF.